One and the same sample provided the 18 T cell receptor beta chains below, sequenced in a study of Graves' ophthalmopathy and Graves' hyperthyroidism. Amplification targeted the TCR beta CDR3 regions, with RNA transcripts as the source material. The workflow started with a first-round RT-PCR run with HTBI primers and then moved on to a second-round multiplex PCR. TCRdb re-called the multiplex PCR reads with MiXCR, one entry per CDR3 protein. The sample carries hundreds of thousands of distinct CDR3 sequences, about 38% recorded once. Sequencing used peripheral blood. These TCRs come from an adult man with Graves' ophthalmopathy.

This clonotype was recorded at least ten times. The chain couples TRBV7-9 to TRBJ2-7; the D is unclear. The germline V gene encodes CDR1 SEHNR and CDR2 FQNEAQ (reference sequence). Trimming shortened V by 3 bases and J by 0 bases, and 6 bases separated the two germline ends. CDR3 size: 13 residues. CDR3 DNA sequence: TGTGCCAGCAGCTTCCGGATCTCCTACGAGCAGTACTTC. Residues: CASSFRISYEQYF.

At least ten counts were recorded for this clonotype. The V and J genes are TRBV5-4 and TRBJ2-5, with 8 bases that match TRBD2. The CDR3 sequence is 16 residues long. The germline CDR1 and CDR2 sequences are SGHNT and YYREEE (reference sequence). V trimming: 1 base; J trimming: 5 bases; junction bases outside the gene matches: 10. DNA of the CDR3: TGTGCCAGCAGCTTGCCCCCCGGGGGGGTAGAGGAGACCCAGTACTTC. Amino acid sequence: CASSLPPGGVEETQYF.

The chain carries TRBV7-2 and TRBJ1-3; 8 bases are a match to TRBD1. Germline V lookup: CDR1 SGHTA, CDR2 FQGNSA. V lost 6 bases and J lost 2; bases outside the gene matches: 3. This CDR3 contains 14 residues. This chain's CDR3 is CASRRDRTGNTIYF. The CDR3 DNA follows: TGTGCCAGCAGGAGGGACAGGACTGGAAACACCATATATTTT.

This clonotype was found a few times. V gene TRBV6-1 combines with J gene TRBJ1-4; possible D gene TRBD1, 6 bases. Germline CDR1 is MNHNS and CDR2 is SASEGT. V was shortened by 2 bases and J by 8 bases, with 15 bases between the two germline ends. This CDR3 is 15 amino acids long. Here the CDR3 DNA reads TGTGCCAGCAGTGAAAGGGGGGGCTGGGGCGAAAAACTGTTTTTT. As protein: CASSERGGWGEKLFF.

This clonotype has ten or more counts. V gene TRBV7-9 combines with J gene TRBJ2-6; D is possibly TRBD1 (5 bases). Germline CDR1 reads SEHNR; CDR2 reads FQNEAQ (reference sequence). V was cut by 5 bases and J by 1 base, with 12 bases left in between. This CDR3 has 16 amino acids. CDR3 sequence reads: CASSDWGSSGANVLTF. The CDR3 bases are TGTGCCAGCAGCGATTGGGGCTCATCTGGGGCCAACGTCCTGACTTTC.

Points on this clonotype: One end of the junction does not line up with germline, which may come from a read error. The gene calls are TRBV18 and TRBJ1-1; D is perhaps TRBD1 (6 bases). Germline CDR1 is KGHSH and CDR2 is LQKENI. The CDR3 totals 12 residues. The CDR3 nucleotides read TGTGCCAGCTCAGAACAGGGAAACGAAGCTTCCTTT. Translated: CASSEQGNEASF.

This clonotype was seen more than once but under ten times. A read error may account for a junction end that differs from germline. Written as DNA, the CDR3 is TGTGCCGTCAGTGACCGGCAGGGGTCGTTCAACGCCGGGGAGCTGTTTTTT. This codes for CAVSDRQGSFNAGELFF. This chain joins TRBV10-3 and TRBJ2-2; the D gene is possibly TRBD1 (6 bases). Looked up from germline, CDR1 is ENHRY and CDR2 is SYGVKD. This CDR3 comprises 17 residues.

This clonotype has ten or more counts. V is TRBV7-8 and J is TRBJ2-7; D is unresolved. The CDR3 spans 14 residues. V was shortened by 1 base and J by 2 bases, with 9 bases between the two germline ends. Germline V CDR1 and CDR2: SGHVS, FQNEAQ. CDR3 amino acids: CASSLVGLAYEQYF. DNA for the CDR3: TGTGCCAGCAGCTTAGTGGGGTTGGCCTACGAGCAGTACTTC.

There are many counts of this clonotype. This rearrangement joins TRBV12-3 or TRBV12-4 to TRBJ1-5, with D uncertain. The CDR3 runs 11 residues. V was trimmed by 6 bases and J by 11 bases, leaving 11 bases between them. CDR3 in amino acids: CASSVGPAQHF. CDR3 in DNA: TGTGCCAGCAGCGTGGGTCCAGCCCAGCATTTT.

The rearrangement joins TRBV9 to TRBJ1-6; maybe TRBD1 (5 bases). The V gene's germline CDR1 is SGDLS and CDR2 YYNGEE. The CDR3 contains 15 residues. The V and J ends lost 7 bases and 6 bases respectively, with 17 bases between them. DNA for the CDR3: TGTGCCAGCTCACCTTCCCGACAGTCTAATTCACCCCTCCACTTT. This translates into CASSPSRQSNSPLHF.

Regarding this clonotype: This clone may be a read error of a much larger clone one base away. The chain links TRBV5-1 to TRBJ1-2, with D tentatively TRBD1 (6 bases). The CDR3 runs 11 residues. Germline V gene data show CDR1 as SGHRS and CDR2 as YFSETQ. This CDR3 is CASSEPGGCTF. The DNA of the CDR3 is TGCGCCAGCAGCGAGCCCGGGGGCTGCACCTTC. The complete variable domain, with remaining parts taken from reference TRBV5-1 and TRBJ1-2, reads KAGVTQTPRYLIKTRGQQVTLSCSPISGHRSVSWYQQTPGQGLQFLFEYFSETQRNKGNFPGRFSGRQFSNSRSEMNVSTLELGDSALYLCASSEPGGCTFGSGTRLTVV.

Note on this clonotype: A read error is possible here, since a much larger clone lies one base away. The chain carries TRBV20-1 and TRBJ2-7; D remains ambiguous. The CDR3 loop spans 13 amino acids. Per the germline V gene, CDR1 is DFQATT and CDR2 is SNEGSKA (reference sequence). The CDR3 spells CSVRVASSYEQYF. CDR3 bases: TGCAGTGTTAGAGTTGCGTCATCCTACGAGCAGTACTTC.

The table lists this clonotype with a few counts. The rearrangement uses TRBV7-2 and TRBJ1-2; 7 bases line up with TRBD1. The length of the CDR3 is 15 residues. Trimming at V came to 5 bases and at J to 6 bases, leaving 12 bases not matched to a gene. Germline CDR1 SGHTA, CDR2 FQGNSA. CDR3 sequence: CASSPPGTVFHGYTF. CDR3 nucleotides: TGTGCCAGCAGCCCCCCCGGGACAGTGTTCCATGGCTACACCTTC. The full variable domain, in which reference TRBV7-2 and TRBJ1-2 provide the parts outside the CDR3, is GAGVSQSPSNKVTEKGKDVELRCDPISGHTALYWYRQSLGQGLEFLIYFQGNSAPDKSGLPSDRFSAERTGGSVSTLTIQRTQQEDSAVYLCASSPPGTVFHGYTFGSGTRLTVV.

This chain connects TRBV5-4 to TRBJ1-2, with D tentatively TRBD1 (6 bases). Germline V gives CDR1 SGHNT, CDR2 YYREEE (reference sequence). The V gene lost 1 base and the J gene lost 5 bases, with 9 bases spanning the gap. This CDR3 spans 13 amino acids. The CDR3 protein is CASSLNRAYGYTF. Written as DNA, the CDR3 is TGTGCCAGCAGCTTGAACAGGGCTTATGGCTACACCTTC.

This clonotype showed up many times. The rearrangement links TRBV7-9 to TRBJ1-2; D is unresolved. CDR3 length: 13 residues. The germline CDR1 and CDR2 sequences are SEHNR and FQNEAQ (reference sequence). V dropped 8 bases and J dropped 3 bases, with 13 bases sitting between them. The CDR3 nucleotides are TGTGCCAGCGTGCCGACGTCCGACTATGGCTACACCTTC. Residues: CASVPTSDYGYTF.

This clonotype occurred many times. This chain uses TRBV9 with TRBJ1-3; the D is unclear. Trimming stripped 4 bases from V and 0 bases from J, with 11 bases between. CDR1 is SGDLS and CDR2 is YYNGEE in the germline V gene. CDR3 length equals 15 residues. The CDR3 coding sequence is TGTGCCAGCAGCTTGGACTCGAGCTCTGGAAACACCATATATTTT. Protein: CASSLDSSSGNTIYF.

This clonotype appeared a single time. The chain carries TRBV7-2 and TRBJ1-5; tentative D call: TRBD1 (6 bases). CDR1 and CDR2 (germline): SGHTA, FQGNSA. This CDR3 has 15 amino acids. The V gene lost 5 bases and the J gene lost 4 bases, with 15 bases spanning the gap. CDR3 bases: TGTGCCAGCAGCCCGCTGGGACAAGATAATCAGCCCCAGCATTTT. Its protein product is CASSPLGQDNQPQHF.

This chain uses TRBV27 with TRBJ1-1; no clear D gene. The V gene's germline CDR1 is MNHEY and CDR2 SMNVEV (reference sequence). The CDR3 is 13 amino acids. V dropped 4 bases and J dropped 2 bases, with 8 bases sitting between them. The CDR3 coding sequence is TGTGCCAGCAGTTCCCACCTCAACACTGAAGCTTTCTTT. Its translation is CASSSHLNTEAFF.